This T cell receptor (beta chain) stems from a study of T cell responses to AZD1222 COVID-19 vaccine. About the study: Second-dose intervals of approximately 4 or approximately 12 weeks were pooled.

Points on this clone: Its antigen remains unidentified.

TCRdb's table, derived via immunoSEQ multiplex PCR, lists solely in-frame clones and lacks some. Among around 80,000 clones listed, 85% to 95% were seen once. Study-level findings and limits: Females made up more of the donors, who were largely white British, and clonal diversity may have come out too low. Close to half of spike-specific TCRs reportedly recognize unmutated variant regions. At study baseline, merely several AZD1222 recipients were seropositive.

The CDR3 is 15 amino acids. Germline V gives CDR1 ENHRY, CDR2 SYGVKD. V was clipped by 4 bases and J by 4 bases; unmatched bases: 5. The V gene is TRBV10-3, the J gene TRBJ1-3; 9 bases map to TRBD1. This receptor was obtained from an adult in good health. Here the sequenced sample was peripheral blood, taken on day 0 of AZD1222 vaccination. CDR3 loop: CAISVQGAGGNTIYF. CDR3 nucleotide sequence: TGTGCCATCAGTGTACAGGGGGCAGGCGGAAACACCATATATTTT.